The 32 T cell receptor beta chains reported below all come from one sample, sequenced in a study of blood T cell repertoires in COVID-19. Libraries were prepared by immunoSEQ multiplex PCR; TCRdb keeps only in-frame clonotypes and omits some of them. Here the sample spans fewer than 350,000 clones, 89% being singletons. Sequencing was done on a sample of PBMCs or T cells enriched from blood (not recorded which). Receptor source: a man in his fifties or sixties who had recovered from COVID-19.

DNA for the CDR3: TGTGCCAGCAGTGAACGTGTGACTAGCGGGAGGGCCTACGAGCAGTACTTC. This encodes CASSERVTSGRAYEQYF. This rearrangement joins TRBV6-1 to TRBJ2-7, with 14 bases that match TRBD2. Germline V lookup: CDR1 MNHNS, CDR2 SASEGT. This CDR3 spans 17 amino acids. The ends lost 2 bases at V and 2 bases at J; junction bases unmatched: 5.

This chain joins TRBV6-5 and TRBJ1-6; 9 positions match TRBD1. Trimming removed 7 bases from V and 7 bases from J; junction bases left unmatched: 5. Germline V gene lookup returns CDR1 MNHEY and CDR2 SVGAGI. This CDR3 has 14 amino acids. CDR3 in DNA: TGTGCCAGCACCCGACAGGGGGGGAATTCACCCCTCCACTTT. Residues: CASTRQGGNSPLHF.

CDR3 loop: CASSSRGAFGETQYF. As DNA, the CDR3 is TGTGCCAGCAGTTCCCGGGGTGCCTTTGGGGAGACCCAGTACTTC. The V call is TRBV7-3, the J call TRBJ2-5; maybe TRBD2 (5 bases). V lost 6 bases to trimming and J lost 5 bases, with 19 bases between them. CDR3 length: 15 residues. CDR1 SGHTA and CDR2 FQGTGA come from the germline V gene.

This sequence joins TRBV7-3 and TRBJ1-1; 9 nucleotides align to TRBD1. Germline V CDR1 and CDR2: SGHTA, FQGTGA. V trimming: 5 bases; J trimming: 2 bases; junction bases outside the gene matches: 3. The CDR3 length is 14 residues. The CDR3 reads CASSLGQGNTEAFF. CDR3 DNA: TGTGCCAGCAGCCTGGGACAGGGAAACACTGAAGCTTTCTTT.

This clone was seen only a few times. The chain has TRBV6-2 or TRBV6-3 and TRBJ2-7; possibly TRBD2 for D (6 bases). Germline V gene sequence: CDR1 MNHEY, CDR2 SVGEGT. V lost 2 bases and J 7 bases, leaving 18 bases between the germline ends. The CDR3 loop spans 15 amino acids. CDR3 in DNA: TGTGCCAGCAGTTACGGGACTCATCTGGGTTGGGAGCAGTACTTC. Translating it yields CASSYGTHLGWEQYF.

In its sample, this clone was seen once. The rearrangement uses TRBV7-2 and TRBJ1-1; D is unclear. Trimming shortened V by 0 bases and J by 4 bases, and 9 bases separated the two germline ends. Germline-derived CDR1 and CDR2 are SGHTA and FQGNSA. The CDR3 spans 14 residues. The CDR3 here is CASSLAGGFTEAFF. The CDR3 nucleotides are TGTGCCAGCAGCTTAGCAGGAGGATTCACTGAAGCTTTCTTT.

The gene calls are TRBV5-6 and TRBJ2-6, with a tentative D call TRBD1 (5 bases). The CDR3 contains 16 residues. Germline CDR1 reads SGHDT; CDR2 reads YYEEEE. V dropped 4 bases and J dropped 0 bases, with 11 bases sitting between them. This CDR3 is CASSRQWASGANVLTF. CDR3 DNA: TGTGCCAGCAGCAGACAGTGGGCCTCTGGGGCCAACGTCCTGACTTTC.

This clone has a single count. V is TRBV18 and J is TRBJ2-2, with a possible D match to TRBD1 (6 bases). The CDR3 contains 14 residues. CDR1 is KGHSH and CDR2 is LQKENI in the germline V gene. Trimming took off 2 bases at V and 4 bases at J, with 8 bases between the two ends. The CDR3 here is CASSPWTATGELFF. The CDR3 nucleotides are TGTGCCAGCTCACCATGGACAGCCACCGGGGAGCTGTTTTTT.

V is TRBV2 and J is TRBJ2-7; possibly TRBD1 for D (5 bases). The germline V gene encodes CDR1 SNHLY and CDR2 FYNNEI. The CDR3 runs 16 residues. The ends were cut back, 3 bases at V and 0 bases at J, with 15 bases in the middle. This CDR3 reads CASSEGARVYSYEQYF. CDR3 coding DNA: TGTGCCAGCAGTGAGGGTGCCAGGGTATACTCCTACGAGCAGTACTTC.

J is TRBJ2-7 and V is TRBV5-1; a possible D gene is TRBD1 (6 bases). The CDR3 totals 15 residues. Trimming left V 0 bases short and J 6 bases short, with 16 bases between. Germline V gene lookup returns CDR1 SGHRS and CDR2 YFSETQ. In DNA form, the CDR3 reads TGCGCCAGCAGCTTGGGAACCGGGACAATTGGCGAGCAGTACTTC. It specifies CASSLGTGTIGEQYF.

This chain joins TRBV29-1 and TRBJ1-3, with D tentatively TRBD1 (6 bases). The V end lost 3 bases, the J end lost 2 bases, and 8 bases lay between the germline ends. Germline assignment: CDR1 SQVTM and CDR2 ANQGSEA. This CDR3 has 13 amino acids. The CDR3 region is CSVESGAGNTIYF. CDR3 bases: TGCAGCGTTGAGTCAGGGGCTGGAAACACCATATATTTT.

The V call is TRBV7-2, the J call TRBJ1-4; no definite D call. The CDR3 sequence is 14 residues long. In germline, CDR1 is SGHTA, CDR2 FQGNSA. Trimming took 1 base from V and 5 from J, leaving 8 bases between them. CDR3 coding DNA: TGTGCCAGCAGCTTAGGTATATCGAATGAAAAACTGTTTTTT. It specifies CASSLGISNEKLFF.

The rearrangement uses TRBV11-1 and TRBJ2-2; D may be TRBD2 (7 bases). This CDR3 has 14 residues. Germline assignment: CDR1 SGHAT and CDR2 FQDESV (reference sequence). V was cut by 1 base and J by 5 bases, with 8 bases left in between. The CDR3 is CASSLEGGTGELFF. As DNA, the CDR3 is TGTGCCAGCAGCTTAGAGGGGGGGACCGGGGAGCTGTTTTTT.

The chain employs TRBV19 and TRBJ2-5, with 10 positions matching TRBD2. This CDR3 is 14 amino acids long. Germline V gene data show CDR1 as LNHDA and CDR2 as SQIVND (reference sequence). Trimming removed 7 bases from V and 5 bases from J; junction bases left unmatched: 7. CDR3 protein: CASNPAGGPETQYF. CDR3 sequence (DNA): TGTGCCAGTAACCCAGCGGGAGGGCCTGAGACCCAGTACTTC.

The chain joins TRBV6-5 to TRBJ2-7; 9 nucleotides align to TRBD1. Germline V gene sequence: CDR1 MNHEY, CDR2 SVGAGI. Trimming removed 5 bases from V and 0 bases from J; junction bases left unmatched: 5. This CDR3 contains 15 residues. The CDR3 region has the DNA TGTGCCAGCAGTACCAGGACAGGGGTCTCCTACGAGCAGTACTTC. Residues: CASSTRTGVSYEQYF.

The V call is TRBV20-1, the J call TRBJ2-1, with 8 bases lining up with TRBD1. The CDR3 runs to 15 residues. CDR1 is DFQATT, CDR2 SNEGSKA, per germline (reference sequence). Unmatched junction bases numbered 13, after V lost 3 bases and J lost 9 bases. This chain's CDR3 is CSASHRGNSVGEQFF. The CDR3 nucleotides are TGCAGTGCTAGTCACAGGGGGAACTCCGTGGGTGAGCAGTTCTTC.

This clone was observed a single time. V gene TRBV3-1 (or the pseudogene TRBV3-2) combines with J gene TRBJ1-5; 9 bases line up with TRBD1. V lost 2 bases to trimming and J lost 0 bases; unmatched junction nucleotides: 5. Germline CDR1 LGHDT, CDR2 YNNKEL (reference sequence). CDR3 size: 17 residues. In nucleotides, the CDR3 is TGTGCCAGCAGCCAACGGGGACAGGGTCATAGCAATCAGCCCCAGCATTTT. Translation: CASSQRGQGHSNQPQHF.

The chain combines TRBV6-6 with TRBJ2-1; the D gene is possibly TRBD2 (5 bases). CDR1 and CDR2 from the germline V gene are MNHNY and SVGAGI (reference sequence). V was clipped by 0 bases and J by 10 bases, with 16 bases between them. CDR3 size: 15 residues. Here the CDR3 reads CASSYSLGEGWEQFF. DNA for the CDR3: TGTGCCAGCAGTTACTCCCTAGGAGAGGGATGGGAGCAGTTCTTC.

The chain links TRBV9 to TRBJ2-3; TRBD2 might be the D (5 bases). There are 11 residues in the CDR3. Trimming took 4 bases from V and 8 from J, leaving 8 bases between them. The V gene's germline CDR1 is SGDLS and CDR2 YYNGEE. For the CDR3, the DNA is TGTGCCAGCAGCCTCGAGGGTACGCAGTATTTT. It encodes CASSLEGTQYF.

This rearrangement joins TRBV24-1 to TRBJ2-5; 11 nucleotides agree with TRBD2. V lost 4 bases, J lost 3 bases, and 18 bases stayed unmatched. This CDR3 comprises 20 residues. CDR1 is KGHDR and CDR2 is SFDVKD in the germline V gene. The CDR3 here is CATSDLRDGSLAGGKETQYF. The DNA for the CDR3 is TGTGCCACCAGTGACCTTCGGGACGGGTCCCTAGCGGGAGGAAAAGAGACCCAGTACTTC.

This chain uses TRBV30 with TRBJ2-7; D unresolved. Germline V lookup: CDR1 GTSNPN, CDR2 SVGIG (reference sequence). The CDR3 is made up of 12 amino acids. V lost 3 bases and J 3 bases, leaving 9 bases between the germline ends. This CDR3 is CAWRSGSYEQYF. DNA of the CDR3: TGTGCCTGGAGATCTGGCAGCTACGAGCAGTACTTC. The entire variable domain, with the rest obtained from reference TRBV30 and TRBJ2-7, is as follows: SQTIHQWPATLVQPVGSPLSLECTVEGTSNPNLYWYRQAAGRGLQLLFYSVGIGQISSEVPQNLSASRPQDRQFILSSKKLLLSDSGFYLCAWRSGSYEQYFGPGTRLTVT.

This chain links TRBV3-1 (or the pseudogene TRBV3-2) with TRBJ2-3, with D tentatively TRBD1 (6 bases). Deletions cut 2 bases from V and 5 bases from J, with 17 bases between. This CDR3 comprises 16 residues. The germline CDR1 and CDR2 sequences are LGHDT and YNNKEL (reference sequence). The CDR3 region has the DNA TGTGCCAGCAGCCAATGGTATAGCAGGGGAGTAGATACGCAGTATTTT. It is translated as CASSQWYSRGVDTQYF.

The rearrangement joins TRBV3-1 (or the pseudogene TRBV3-2) to TRBJ1-4, with D unclear. Germline values: CDR1 LGHDT, CDR2 YNNKEL (reference sequence). The CDR3 covers 14 residues. The ends were cut back, 5 bases at V and 2 bases at J, with 9 bases in the middle. CDR3 sequence (DNA): TGTGCCAGCAGCATTAGTACTACTAATGAAAAACTGTTTTTT. Translated, it gives CASSISTTNEKLFF.

The chain combines TRBV2 with TRBJ1-1, with a tentative D call TRBD1 (6 bases). The germline V and J ends were trimmed by 3 bases and 4 bases, with 12 bases remaining between them. The CDR3 extends over 14 amino acids. CDR1 SNHLY and CDR2 FYNNEI come from the germline V gene. CDR3 nucleotides: TGTGCCAGCAGTGACCAACAGGGTCGCACTGAAGCTTTCTTT. Translated, it gives CASSDQQGRTEAFF.

The chain recombines TRBV7-2 with TRBJ2-3; 8 positions match TRBD2. CDR1 is SGHTA and CDR2 is FQGNSA in the germline V gene. Trimming removed 0 bases from V and 1 base from J; junction bases left unmatched: 3. CDR3 size: 16 residues. This CDR3 reads CASSLAGTRGTDTQYF. CDR3 sequence (DNA): TGTGCCAGCAGCTTAGCCGGGACTAGGGGCACAGATACGCAGTATTTT.

The J gene is TRBJ1-6, the V gene TRBV12-1; the table's D call of TRBD1 was not tested on the DNA. TRBV12-1 corresponds to a pseudogene. The CDR3 has 16 amino acids. The CDR3 region has the DNA TGTGCCAGCAGCTTTGATCTGGGCCCCAAGGTGGCACCCCTCCACTTT. Translated: CASSFDLGPKVAPLHF.

Here the CDR3 reads CASSSKQGSDEQYF. The CDR3 nucleotides are TGTGCCAGCAGCTCGAAACAGGGGAGCGACGAGCAGTACTTC. The V call is TRBV5-6, the J call TRBJ2-7; 7 bases match TRBD1. CDR1 SGHDT and CDR2 YYEEEE come from the germline V gene. V dropped 3 bases and J dropped 5; count of bases not matched to a gene: 8. There are 14 residues in the CDR3.

This chain links TRBV24-1 with TRBJ1-2; D is unresolved. V lost 4 bases and J 7 bases, leaving 15 bases between the germline ends. This CDR3 contains 14 residues. The V gene's germline CDR1 is KGHDR and CDR2 SFDVKD. CDR3 sequence (DNA): TGTGCCACCAGTGACCGCGGGAGGCCGGGTGGCTACACCTTC. Protein sequence: CATSDRGRPGGYTF.

V usage is TRBV12-3 or TRBV12-4 and J usage is TRBJ2-7; 8 bases match TRBD2. CDR3 size: 13 residues. The ends lost 7 bases at V and 4 bases at J; junction bases unmatched: 6. CDR3 amino acids: CASMSGRRYEQYF. Written as DNA, the CDR3 is TGTGCCAGCATGAGCGGGAGAAGGTACGAGCAGTACTTC.

The gene calls are TRBV6-5 and TRBJ2-7; the D gene is possibly TRBD2 (5 bases). Trimming left V 2 bases short and J 7 bases short, with 12 bases between. The CDR3 sequence is 13 residues long. The germline CDR1 and CDR2 sequences are MNHEY and SVGAGI. The CDR3 reads CASSYQGGGEQYF. CDR3 in DNA: TGTGCCAGCAGTTACCAAGGAGGCGGGGAGCAGTACTTC.

The chain recombines TRBV5-4 with TRBJ2-5, with TRBD2 matching over 9 bases. Germline V gene data show CDR1 as SGHNT and CDR2 as YYREEE (reference sequence). V was pared by 2 bases and J by 2 bases, with 7 bases of the junction left unmatched. There are 16 residues in the CDR3. The CDR3 sequence is CASSFLGSGSQETQYF. Here the CDR3 DNA reads TGTGCCAGCAGCTTTTTGGGTAGCGGGAGTCAAGAGACCCAGTACTTC.

V is TRBV19 and J is TRBJ2-3, with D perhaps matching TRBD1 (6 bases). V lost 3 bases and J 7 bases, leaving 20 bases between the germline ends. The CDR3 totals 16 residues. Germline V lookup: CDR1 LNHDA, CDR2 SQIVND (reference sequence). The CDR3: CASSIPGDRNQNTQYF. CDR3 coding DNA: TGTGCCAGTAGTATCCCCGGAGACAGGAATCAGAATACGCAGTATTTT.